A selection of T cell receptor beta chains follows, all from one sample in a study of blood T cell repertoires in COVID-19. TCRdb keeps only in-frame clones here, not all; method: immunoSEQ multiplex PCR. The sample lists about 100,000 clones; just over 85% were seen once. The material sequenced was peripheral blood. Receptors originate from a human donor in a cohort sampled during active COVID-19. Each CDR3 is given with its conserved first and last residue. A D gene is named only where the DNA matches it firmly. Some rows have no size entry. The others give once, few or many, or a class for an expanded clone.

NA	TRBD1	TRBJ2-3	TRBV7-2	CASALQGRDTQYF	TGTGCCAGCGCCTTACAGGGGCGAGATACGCAGTATTTT
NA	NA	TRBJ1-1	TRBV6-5	CASSSNPGISEAFF	TGTGCCAGCAGTTCCAATCCAGGGATCTCTGAAGCTTTCTTT
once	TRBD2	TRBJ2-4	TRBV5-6	CASSFGGFGPKNIQYF	TGTGCCAGCAGCTTCGGGGGGTTTGGGCCCAAAAACATTCAGTACTTC
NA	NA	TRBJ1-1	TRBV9	CASSKHTRRGMNTEAFF	TGTGCCAGCAGCAAACACACGCGACGAGGAATGAACACTGAAGCTTTCTTT
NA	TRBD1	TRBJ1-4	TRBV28	CASSLSGGGGEKLFF	TGTGCCAGCAGCTTATCAGGGGGCGGTGGTGAAAAACTGTTTTTT
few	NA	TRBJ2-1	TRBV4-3	CASSQGTGSYNEQFF	TGCGCCAGCAGCCAAGGGACGGGATCCTACAATGAGCAGTTCTTC
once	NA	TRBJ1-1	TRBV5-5	CASEGDWTEAFF	TGTGCCAGCGAGGGGGATTGGACTGAAGCTTTCTTT
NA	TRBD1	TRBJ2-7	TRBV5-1	CASSLRGQGAWEQYF	TGCGCCAGCAGCTTGAGGGGACAGGGGGCTTGGGAGCAGTACTTC
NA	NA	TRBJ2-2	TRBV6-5	CASTLAHTGELFF	TGTGCCAGCACCCTAGCCCACACCGGGGAGCTGTTTTTT
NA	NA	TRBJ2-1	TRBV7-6	CASSGGGQRQFF	TGTGCCAGCAGCGGGGGGGGGCAGAGGCAGTTCTTC
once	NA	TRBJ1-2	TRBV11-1	CASSARNYGYTF	TGTGCCAGCAGCGCCAGGAACTATGGCTACACCTTC
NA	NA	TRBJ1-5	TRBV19	CASKLLYYSNQPQHF	TGTGCCAGTAAGCTCCTCTATTATAGCAATCAGCCCCAGCATTTT
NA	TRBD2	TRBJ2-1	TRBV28	CASSPLRREGTVKQFF	TGTGCCAGCAGTCCACTGAGGCGGGAGGGCACGGTTAAGCAGTTCTTC
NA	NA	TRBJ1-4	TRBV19	CASSPQGEKLFF	TGTGCCAGTAGCCCTCAGGGAGAAAAACTGTTTTTT
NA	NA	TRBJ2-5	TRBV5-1	CASATGWALPGRPGGETQYF	TGCGCCAGCGCTACGGGTTGGGCCCTCCCCGGCAGACCCGGGGGAGAGACCCAGTACTTC
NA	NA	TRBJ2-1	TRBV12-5	CASGWSDNEQFF	TGTGCTAGTGGTTGGTCGGACAATGAGCAGTTCTTC
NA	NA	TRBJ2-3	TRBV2	CASGGGITDTQYF	TGTGCCAGCGGTGGCGGGATCACAGATACGCAGTATTTT